This TCR beta chain was found in a study of T cells in Graves' hyperthyroidism and ophthalmopathy (dated by TCRdb to the late 2010s). For the study in its entirety: Peripheral blood samples were taken at the time of initial diagnosis, prior to any treatment. TCR V-J signatures able to tell the groups apart were searched for in a discovery cohort of 90 to 100 patients, of whom over 40 had Graves' ophthalmopathy and about 60 had stable Graves' hyperthyroidism. Whether ophthalmopathy could be predicted prospectively was tested in an independent validation cohort made up of approximately 19 hyperthyroidism patients plus 17 patients who later progressed to ophthalmopathy. The approximately 90 discovery patients were randomly split 7:3 into training and test sets. In about 6 Graves' hyperthyroidism patients, the study also compared T-cell repertoires from thyroid tissue with T-cell repertoires from blood. After sampling, hyperthyroidism patients received methimazole starting at 30 mg daily, and ophthalmopathy patients received high-dose intravenous methylprednisolone. The paper describes TCR Vbeta CDR3 sequencing of 120 to 150 peripheral blood samples, made up of roughly 40 ophthalmopathy patients, roughly 80 hyperthyroidism patients and 17 progressor patients.

Ophthalmopathy patients had moderately to severely active disease, Clinical Activity Score of at least 3, NOSPECS grade of at least 4, and duration under 3 months. Any patient with an uncontrolled infection, another autoimmune disease, pregnancy or lactation was excluded. Diagnoses were based on clinical symptoms, serum thyroxine and TRAb, thyroid ultrasound and orbital computed tomography. Ficoll-Paque density gradient centrifugation was used to isolate PBMCs from around 10 ml of fresh peripheral blood. Total RNA was extracted using Trizol reagent, and RNA quality was assessed on an Agilent 2100 Bioanalyzer. In the case of this clonotype: The antigen it binds to is not known. The record has no base qualities; no much larger clone is one base away.

The TCR beta CDR3 regions were amplified from the RNA transcripts. The TCR CDR3 was subjected to a first round of RT-PCR using the HTBI primer set and the Qiagen OneStep RT-PCR kit. Libraries were constructed in a second round of multiplex PCR, after which size selection and purification were carried out. Sequencing of the libraries was done on an Illumina HiSeq2000 using paired-end 100 bp reads. The source study handled its data this way. SOAPnuke was used to process the raw data, removing reads that contained adapters or uncalled bases, had a mean Phred below 15, or lacked an exact match to the constant primer or identifier. COPE v1.2.5 was used to merge high-quality paired reads, and clonotypes were defined as unique nucleotide sequences. MiTCR v1.1 was used to align clonotypes to the IMGT TRBV, TRBD and TRBJ reference segments. The analysis included only V-J combinations with a frequency above 0.0001, which together covered 99% to 99.2% of the repertoires. The TCS score was defined as the ratio of F50 (clonal expansion) to E x V (chaos), calculated using BLOSUM62-based TCRdist between CDR3 peptides within each V-J. Welch's t-statistics and random forest reduced around 550 V-J features to 10 to 15, which were used in a naive Bayes classifier (R e1071). Thyroid-blood repertoire similarity was quantified with the Morisita-Horn index. TCRdb reanalyzed the raw reads on its own, using fastp at Q25 for trimming and MiXCR for clone calling, and kept in-frame beta chains. Each CDR3 protein appears once, grouped with its most common genes and DNA. TCRdb assigned the V and J calls; the authors' analysis was not used. For this sample the table gives about 610,000 distinct CDR3 sequences, of which approximately 15% were detected only once. The ten largest account for 3.5% to 4.5% of the sample.

Inclusive of the bounding cysteine and phenylalanine, the CDR3 is 18 residues long. The kept DNA is CDR3 alone, 54 bases in frame from the first base. At the junction V is shortened by 8 bases and J by 2 bases; bases outside the gene matches: 18. Points the paper makes about the study in general: In cross-validation, a model built on a 13 V-J signature told ophthalmopathy apart from stable hyperthyroidism with 87.88% sensitivity and 81% to 82% specificity, and in testing the same model reached 80%/75%. Most expanded thyroid clonotypes (frequency above 0.001) were also found in blood, which suggests that blood repertoires may mirror thyroid immune responses. In validation, progression to ophthalmopathy was predicted by the model with almost 71% sensitivity and 72% to 85% specificity, a median of roughly 6 months before onset. Sample size was not statistically predetermined, and investigators were not blinded to group allocation.

This chain is built from TRBV12-3 or TRBV12-4 and TRBJ1-1; 9 bases in between match TRBD1. The sequenced material came from blood. The origin of this receptor is a middle-aged woman with Graves' ophthalmopathy. This receptor carries the CDR3 CASGTRFGTGPLNTEAFF. The nucleotide sequence is TGTGCCAGCGGGACCCGGTTTGGGACAGGGCCTCTCAACACTGAAGCTTTCTTT.